This is a list of T cell receptor beta chains from one sample in a study of T cell responses to AZD1222 COVID-19 vaccine. Sequencing was performed with immunoSEQ multiplex PCR; in TCRdb, only in-frame clones are kept and a portion is missing. The sample consists of 150,000 or so clones, less than 90% of them appearing once. The sequencing here drew on peripheral blood, taken on day 0 of AZD1222 vaccination. These receptors were taken from an adult in good health. CDR3s include the opening cysteine and the closing phenylalanine or tryptophan. Each record gives: V gene, J gene, D gene, clone size, CDR3 protein, CDR3 DNA. A D gene is named only where the DNA matches it firmly. Expanded clones are given a class, and other clones once, few, many or no size at all.

v_call: TRBV4-1; j_call: TRBJ1-6; d_call: .; clone_size: .; cdr3_aa: CASSQDAAGSSYNSPLHF; cdr3_nt: TGCGCCAGCAGCCAAGATGCGGCCGGGAGCTCCTATAATTCACCCCTCCACTTT
v_call: TRBV21-1; j_call: TRBJ2-1; d_call: .; clone_size: .; cdr3_aa: CASSTAVEGASYNEQFF; cdr3_nt: TGTGCCAGCAGCACCGCCGTGGAGGGGGCCTCCTACAATGAGCAGTTCTTC
v_call: TRBV10-3; j_call: TRBJ1-1; d_call: .; clone_size: .; cdr3_aa: CAISSSREAFF; cdr3_nt: TGTGCCATCAGCAGCTCTCGGGAAGCTTTCTTT
v_call: TRBV7-2; j_call: TRBJ1-2; d_call: .; clone_size: .; cdr3_aa: CASSLAGQARGYTF; cdr3_nt: TGTGCCAGCAGCTTAGCCGGGCAGGCTCGGGGCTACACCTTC
v_call: TRBV29-1; j_call: TRBJ2-7; d_call: .; clone_size: .; cdr3_aa: CSVRDTSSYERQYF; cdr3_nt: TGCAGCGTCAGGGACACCTCCTCCTACGAGCGGCAGTACTTC
v_call: TRBV18; j_call: TRBJ1-1; d_call: TRBD1; clone_size: once; cdr3_aa: CASSPTGVSTEAFF; cdr3_nt: TGTGCCAGCTCACCGACAGGGGTCAGCACTGAAGCTTTCTTT
v_call: TRBV3-1/TRBV3-2; j_call: TRBJ2-5; d_call: TRBD1; clone_size: .; cdr3_aa: CASSQPGQRVETQYF; cdr3_nt: TGTGCCAGCAGCCAGCCGGGACAGAGGGTAGAGACCCAGTACTTC
v_call: TRBV18; j_call: TRBJ1-4; d_call: TRBD1; clone_size: .; cdr3_aa: CASSRGTDEKLFF; cdr3_nt: TGTGCCAGCTCACGCGGGACAGATGAAAAACTGTTTTTT
v_call: TRBV18; j_call: TRBJ2-2; d_call: TRBD1; clone_size: .; cdr3_aa: CASSPPGQGTGELFF; cdr3_nt: TGTGCCAGCTCACCGCCGGGACAGGGAACCGGGGAGCTGTTTTTT
v_call: TRBV5-4; j_call: TRBJ2-2; d_call: .; clone_size: .; cdr3_aa: CASSLHLTGELFF; cdr3_nt: TGTGCCAGCAGCTTACACCTCACCGGGGAGCTGTTTTTT
v_call: TRBV5-1; j_call: TRBJ1-2; d_call: .; clone_size: .; cdr3_aa: CASSPFREITGYTF; cdr3_nt: TGCGCCAGCAGCCCGTTCAGGGAAATAACTGGCTACACCTTC
v_call: TRBV7-9; j_call: TRBJ1-5; d_call: TRBD1; clone_size: .; cdr3_aa: CASSRTGGANQPQHF; cdr3_nt: TGTGCCAGCAGCAGGACAGGGGGCGCGAATCAGCCCCAGCATTTT
v_call: TRBV2; j_call: TRBJ1-2; d_call: .; clone_size: .; cdr3_aa: CASSEWGAGYTF; cdr3_nt: TGTGCCAGCAGTGAATGGGGGGCTGGCTACACCTTC
v_call: TRBV15; j_call: TRBJ2-3; d_call: .; clone_size: .; cdr3_aa: CATILMGSTDTQYF; cdr3_nt: TGTGCCACCATCCTTATGGGTTCCACAGATACGCAGTATTTT
v_call: TRBV5-1; j_call: TRBJ2-7; d_call: .; clone_size: .; cdr3_aa: CASSLGPGAYEQYF; cdr3_nt: TGCGCCAGCAGCTTGGGTCCGGGGGCCTACGAGCAGTACTTC
v_call: TRBV5-6; j_call: TRBJ1-6; d_call: .; clone_size: once; cdr3_aa: CASRFGSILSPLHF; cdr3_nt: TGTGCCAGCAGGTTCGGCAGCATACTTTCACCCCTCCACTTT
v_call: TRBV5-3; j_call: TRBJ2-7; d_call: .; clone_size: .; cdr3_aa: CARSLPGPRHEQYF; cdr3_nt: TGTGCCAGAAGCCTCCCAGGGCCCCGCCACGAGCAGTACTTC
v_call: TRBV5-1; j_call: TRBJ1-2; d_call: .; clone_size: .; cdr3_aa: CASSLDQTSSYTF; cdr3_nt: TGCGCCAGCAGCTTGGATCAGACATCGAGCTACACCTTC
v_call: TRBV19; j_call: TRBJ1-1; d_call: .; clone_size: .; cdr3_aa: CASSIEGRGNTEAFF; cdr3_nt: TGTGCCAGTAGTATAGAAGGCAGGGGGAACACTGAAGCTTTCTTT
v_call: TRBV3-1/TRBV3-2; j_call: TRBJ2-2; d_call: TRBD1; clone_size: .; cdr3_aa: CASSQDLPGQGTGELFF; cdr3_nt: TGTGCCAGCAGCCAAGATTTACCGGGACAGGGCACCGGGGAGCTGTTTTTT
v_call: TRBV7-9; j_call: TRBJ2-2; d_call: .; clone_size: .; cdr3_aa: CASSLAFSAGELFF; cdr3_nt: TGTGCCAGCAGCTTAGCTTTCTCTGCCGGGGAGCTGTTTTTT
v_call: TRBV7-9; j_call: TRBJ1-5; d_call: .; clone_size: .; cdr3_aa: CASSLKGVDQPQHF; cdr3_nt: TGTGCCAGCAGCTTAAAAGGGGTAGATCAGCCCCAGCATTTT
v_call: TRBV3-1/TRBV3-2; j_call: TRBJ2-7; d_call: TRBD1; clone_size: .; cdr3_aa: CASSPPSTGVGEQYF; cdr3_nt: TGTGCCAGCAGCCCACCCTCGACAGGGGTAGGCGAGCAGTACTTC
v_call: TRBV7-3; j_call: TRBJ2-7; d_call: TRBD1; clone_size: .; cdr3_aa: CASSLRTGPLTHEQYF; cdr3_nt: TGTGCCAGCAGCTTAAGGACAGGGCCACTTACCCACGAGCAGTACTTC
v_call: TRBV3-1/TRBV3-2; j_call: TRBJ2-7; d_call: TRBD2; clone_size: .; cdr3_aa: CASSQDQPPTSGECYEQYF; cdr3_nt: TGTGCCAGCAGCCAAGACCAACCTCCTACTAGCGGGGAATGCTACGAGCAGTACTTC